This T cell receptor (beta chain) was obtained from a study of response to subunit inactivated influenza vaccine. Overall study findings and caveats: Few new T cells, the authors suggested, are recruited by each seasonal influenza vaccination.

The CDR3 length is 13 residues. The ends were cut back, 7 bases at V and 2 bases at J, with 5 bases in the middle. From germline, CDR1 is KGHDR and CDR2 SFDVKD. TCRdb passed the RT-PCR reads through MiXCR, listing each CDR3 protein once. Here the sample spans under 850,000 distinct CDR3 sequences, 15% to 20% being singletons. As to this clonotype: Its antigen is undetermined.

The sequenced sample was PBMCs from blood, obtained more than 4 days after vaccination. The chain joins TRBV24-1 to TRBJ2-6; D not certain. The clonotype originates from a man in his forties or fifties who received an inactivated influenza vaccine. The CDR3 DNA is TGTGCCACCAGGGACGCTGGGGCCAACGTCCTGACTTTC. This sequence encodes CATRDAGANVLTF.